This T cell receptor (beta chain) was documented in a study of read filtering for tumor transcriptome and immune sequencing. General study points: Roughly four fifths of IR-seq clonotypes had one read, totaling about 3.5% of reads; RNA-seq: 74.6% and 44.6%.

The CDR3 sequence is 15 residues long. J lost 7 bases, V lost 3 bases, and 7 bases had no gene match. Germline V gene data show CDR1 as DFQATT and CDR2 as SNEGSKA (reference sequence). The library was built from about 400 ng RNA with molecular barcoded adaptors for alpha/delta and beta/gamma chains. From the reads, TCRdb called clonotypes with MiXCR, one entry per CDR3 protein. The sample lists some 41,000 distinct CDR3 sequences, over 10% seen once, with about 32% in the top ten. This clonotype appeared many times. The antigen is undetermined. The TCR was taken from a donor aged 40 or older with multiple myeloma. The chain is built from TRBV20-1 and TRBJ2-2; TRBD2 matches at 11 bases. Sequenced: a population of CD138-negative cells sorted from bone marrow. The DNA for the CDR3 is TGCAGTGCTAGGGGTAGCGGGAGGGCCATCGGGGAGCTGTTTTTT. Its translation: CSARGSGRAIGELFF.